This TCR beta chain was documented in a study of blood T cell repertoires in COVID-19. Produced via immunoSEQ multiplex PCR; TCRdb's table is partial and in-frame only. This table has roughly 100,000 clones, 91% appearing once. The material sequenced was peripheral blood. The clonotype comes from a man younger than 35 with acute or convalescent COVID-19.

The CDR3 region is CASSLFRQGPGANVLTF. The CDR3 bases are TGTGCCAGCAGTTTATTTCGTCAGGGGCCTGGGGCCAACGTCCTGACTTTC. V and J are TRBV27 and TRBJ2-6; tentatively, D is TRBD1 (6 bases). This CDR3 contains 17 residues. V shed 1 base and J shed 2 bases, with 12 bases lying between them. CDR1 and CDR2 from the germline V gene are MNHEY and SMNVEV (reference sequence).